The 25 T cell receptor beta chains presented below share a single source sample, sequenced in a study of PD-L1 blockade in urothelial cancer. Clones were sequenced by immunoSEQ multiplex PCR, and TCRdb holds only the in-frame ones, with some missing. The sample has about 29,000 clones; around 87% are singletons. The specimen comprised PBMCs, sampled around atezolizumab (anti-PD-L1) treatment. All receptors come from a man aged 50 to 59 with urothelial cancer.

This chain connects TRBV27 to TRBJ1-1, with 7 nucleotides matching TRBD1. Germline V gives CDR1 MNHEY, CDR2 SMNVEV (reference sequence). This CDR3 is 14 amino acids long. The J segment lost 6 bases and the V segment lost 3 bases, leaving 7 bases of the junction unmatched. The DNA of the CDR3 is TGTGCCAGCAGTTTCCTCGGACAGGACCCTGAAGCTTTCTTT. Protein: CASSFLGQDPEAFF.

J is TRBJ2-2 and V is TRBV5-3; 9 bases are shared with TRBD1. TRBV5-3 is treated as an ORF (open reading frame) with a function not yet certain. The CDR3 extends over 17 amino acids. J lost 0 bases, V lost 3 bases, and 6 bases had no gene match. CDR3 DNA: TGTGCCAGAAGCTCGGACAGGGGCTCCCCGAACACCGGGGAGCTGTTTTTT. Translation gives CARSSDRGSPNTGELFF.

The chain is built from TRBV10-3 and TRBJ1-1, with TRBD1 matching 8 bases. V lost 5 bases, J lost 1 base, and 3 bases stayed unmatched. This CDR3 spans 14 amino acids. Per germline, CDR1 ENHRY and CDR2 SYGVKD. In DNA, the CDR3 is TGTGCCATCAGTAGACAGGGGAAGAACACTGAAGCTTTCTTT. This encodes CAISRQGKNTEAFF.

This rearrangement joins TRBV10-3 to TRBJ2-1; 7 nucleotides align to TRBD2. The germline CDR1 and CDR2 sequences are ENHRY and SYGVKD. Losses at the gene ends were 4 bases for V and 6 bases for J; bases not matched to a gene: 6. The CDR3 extends over 14 amino acids. In DNA form, the CDR3 reads TGTGCCATCAGTGTGGGGGGGACGATCAATGAGCAGTTCTTC. Translated: CAISVGGTINEQFF.

The chain has TRBV5-4 and TRBJ2-3; the match to TRBD2 covers 10 bases. Losses at the gene ends were 1 base for V and 6 bases for J; bases not matched to a gene: 2. The germline V gene encodes CDR1 SGHNT and CDR2 YYREEE (reference sequence). The CDR3 sequence is 14 residues long. CDR3 in DNA: TGTGCCAGCAGCTTGACTAGCGGGGAGGATACGCAGTATTTT. This gives the protein CASSLTSGEDTQYF.

The chain combines TRBV30 with TRBJ2-2; possible D gene TRBD1, 6 bases. The CDR3 is 14 amino acids. V was cut by 1 base and J by 6 bases, with 12 bases left in between. Germline lookup yields CDR1 GTSNPN and CDR2 SVGIG (reference sequence). CDR3 DNA sequence: TGTGCCTGGAGTGGGGACATTAAGTCCGGGGAGCTGTTTTTT. Amino acid sequence: CAWSGDIKSGELFF.

The V call is TRBV9, the J call TRBJ2-5, with a weak D call TRBD2 (6 bases). The germline gives CDR1 SGDLS, CDR2 YYNGEE. The V end was cut by 2 bases, the J end by 1 base, with 15 bases between. CDR3 length equals 16 residues. The CDR3 nucleotides are TGTGCCAGCAGCGTTTCGCCCTTAGCGGCCCAAGAGACCCAGTACTTC. Translating it yields CASSVSPLAAQETQYF.

Comments on this clone: A read error may be the cause here, since a much bigger clone is one base away. This sequence joins TRBV5-1 and TRBJ2-1; possible D gene TRBD1, 5 bases. Germline loops: CDR1 SGHRS, CDR2 YFSETQ. This CDR3 has 12 residues. Deletions cut 4 bases from V and 8 bases from J, with 10 bases between. CDR3 bases: TGCGCCAGCAGCCTACAGGAAGATGAGCAGTTCTTC. Protein product: CASSLQEDEQFF.

V gene TRBV18 combines with J gene TRBJ2-3, with D perhaps TRBD1 (5 bases). Germline loops: CDR1 KGHSH, CDR2 LQKENI. This CDR3 region has 15 residues. V was trimmed by 4 bases and J by 5 bases, leaving 16 bases between them. The CDR3 here is CASSLGPLSIDTQYF. CDR3 nucleotide sequence: TGTGCCAGCTCACTGGGGCCTTTGTCTATAGATACGCAGTATTTT.

V and J are TRBV28 and TRBJ2-2, with D perhaps TRBD2 (6 bases). This CDR3 comprises 16 residues. The germline CDR1 and CDR2 sequences are MDHEN and SYDVKM. V lost 7 bases and J 6 bases, leaving 21 bases between the germline ends. The CDR3, as DNA: TGTGCCAGCACCCCGGCGGGACCCCCTAAGCCCGGGGAGCTGTTTTTT. Encoded protein: CASTPAGPPKPGELFF.

This clone has just one count. The chain joins TRBV19 to TRBJ1-4; D is possibly TRBD1 (5 bases). V was cut by 7 bases and J by 4 bases, with 19 bases left in between. The germline V gene has CDR1 LNHDA and CDR2 SQIVND (reference sequence). This CDR3 is 16 amino acids long. The CDR3 sequence is CASTLKGAAFNEKLFF. The CDR3 region has the DNA TGTGCCAGTACCCTAAAAGGGGCAGCCTTTAATGAAAAACTGTTTTTT.

The V gene is TRBV30, the J gene TRBJ2-1; TRBD1 aligns across 7 bases. The CDR3 consists of 11 residues. With 5 bases clipped from V and 7 bases from J, the junction kept 2 bases outside the gene matches. Looked up from germline, CDR1 is GTSNPN and CDR2 is SVGIG (reference sequence). CDR3 sequence reads: CAWDRVNEQFF. The DNA for the CDR3 is TGTGCCTGGGACAGGGTAAATGAGCAGTTCTTC.

The chain recombines TRBV7-9 with TRBJ2-7; TRBD1 matches 8 bases. Trimming cost V 5 bases and J 6 bases; bases outside gene matches: 9. CDR1 is SEHNR and CDR2 is FQNEAQ in the germline V gene (reference sequence). CDR3 size: 14 residues. CDR3 nucleotides: TGTGCCAGCAGCCCGCGACAGGGGTTAATCGAGCAGTACTTC. Protein product: CASSPRQGLIEQYF. Complete variable domain (other parts from reference TRBV7-9 and TRBJ2-7): DTGVSQNPRHKITKRGQNVTFRCDPISEHNRLYWYRQTLGQGPEFLTYFQNEAQLEKSRLLSDRFSAERPKGSFSTLEIQRTEQGDSAMYLCASSPRQGLIEQYFGPGTRLTVT.

The V gene is TRBV30, the J gene TRBJ2-3; 9 positions match TRBD2. V shed 2 bases and J 2 bases; nucleotides not matched to a gene: 5. The CDR3 runs to 15 residues. Germline V gene lookup returns CDR1 GTSNPN and CDR2 SVGIG (reference sequence). CDR3 coding DNA: TGTGCCTGGAGTATCGGGACTAGCATCACAGATACGCAGTATTTT. Translation gives CAWSIGTSITDTQYF.

This clone was detected once. J is TRBJ2-3 and V is TRBV6-1; TRBD1 is a possible D gene (6 bases). The germline V and J ends were trimmed by 2 bases and 5 bases, with 8 bases remaining between them. The CDR3 length is 13 residues. The germline CDR1 and CDR2 sequences are MNHNS and SASEGT. The CDR3 is CASSEQGLDTQYF. Here the CDR3 DNA reads TGTGCCAGCAGTGAACAGGGGTTAGATACGCAGTATTTT.

This clone was detected only once. V gene TRBV10-2 combines with J gene TRBJ1-5, with D possibly being TRBD1 (6 bases). This CDR3 contains 14 residues. Trimming removed 7 bases from V and 0 bases from J, with 10 bases in between. The germline gives CDR1 WSHSY, CDR2 SAAADI. CDR3 region: CASKDSYSNQPQHF. In DNA, the CDR3 is TGCGCCAGCAAGGACAGTTATAGCAATCAGCCCCAGCATTTT.

This clone was seen once. This chain links TRBV5-6 with TRBJ2-2; D might be TRBD2 (5 bases). In germline, CDR1 is SGHDT, CDR2 YYEEEE. The CDR3 spans 16 residues. V was clipped by 5 bases and J by 3 bases, with 17 bases between them. The CDR3 nucleotides are TGTGCCAGCAGTGGGATAAGGACTGAGGACACCGGGGAGCTGTTTTTT. It specifies CASSGIRTEDTGELFF.

V gene TRBV10-1 combines with J gene TRBJ2-2, with D possibly TRBD1 on 5 matching bases. The V gene's germline CDR1 is WNHNN and CDR2 SYGVQD (reference sequence). Between the trimmed V and J ends, which lost 5 bases and 8 bases, there was a span of 9 bases. This CDR3 contains 12 residues. The CDR3 DNA follows: TGCGCCAGCAGTCAACGGACAGGGGAGCTGTTTTTT. Its translation is CASSQRTGELFF.

The chain uses TRBV9 and TRBJ1-1; D not resolved. The ends were cut back, 4 bases at V and 5 bases at J, with 18 bases in the middle. Germline CDR1 is SGDLS and CDR2 is YYNGEE. There are 15 residues in the CDR3. The CDR3 is CASSFSTGFETEAFF. DNA of the CDR3: TGTGCCAGCAGCTTCTCGACGGGGTTCGAAACTGAAGCTTTCTTT. The full variable domain, with the rest looked up from reference TRBV9 and TRBJ1-1, is DSGVTQTPKHLITATGQRVTLRCSPRSGDLSVYWYQQSLDQGLQFLIQYYNGEERAKGNILERFSAQQFPDLHSELNLSSLELGDSALYFCASSFSTGFETEAFFGQGTRLTVV.

The rearrangement joins TRBV6-5 to TRBJ1-1; D is perhaps TRBD1 (5 bases). Germline CDR1 is MNHEY and CDR2 is SVGAGI. The V end lost 3 bases, the J end lost 7 bases, and 9 bases lay between the germline ends. The CDR3 is 12 residues long. The CDR3: CASSYYTGEAFF. DNA for the CDR3: TGTGCCAGCAGTTATTATACAGGTGAAGCTTTCTTT.

J is TRBJ1-5 and V is TRBV4-1; D is possibly TRBD1 (5 bases). This CDR3 is 15 amino acids long. The V end was cut by 7 bases, the J end by 7 bases, with 20 bases between. Germline CDR1 is MGHRA and CDR2 is YSYEKL. CDR3 in amino acids: CASTKLWGEGQPQHF. CDR3 DNA: TGCGCCAGCACAAAATTATGGGGGGAAGGACAGCCCCAGCATTTT.

The genes are TRBV6-4 and TRBJ1-5, with TRBD1 identical over 8 bases. Trimming cost V 6 bases and J 6 bases; bases outside gene matches: 22. CDR1 MRHNA and CDR2 SNTAGT come from the germline V gene. This CDR3 is 19 amino acids long. CDR3 region: CASSLLLTGVGSKGQPQHF. DNA for the CDR3: TGTGCCAGCAGCCTCCTCTTGACAGGGGTGGGGTCAAAGGGTCAGCCCCAGCATTTT.

The chain recombines TRBV19 with TRBJ1-2; D might be TRBD1 (5 bases). Trimming pared 2 bases from V and 8 bases from J, leaving 18 bases between. Germline V CDR1 and CDR2: LNHDA, SQIVND (reference sequence). The CDR3 has 15 residues. The CDR3 loop reads CASSIRGREVSGYTF. The CDR3 DNA follows: TGTGCCAGTAGTATACGTGGCAGGGAGGTTTCAGGCTACACCTTC.

The rearrangement links TRBV6-6 to TRBJ2-1, with TRBD1 matching 10 bases. This CDR3 comprises 15 residues. Germline values: CDR1 MNHNY, CDR2 SVGAGI (reference sequence). V gave up 1 base and J gave up 8 bases; unmatched junction bases: 5. The CDR3 spells CASSYLTGGGDEQFF. CDR3 coding DNA: TGTGCCAGCAGTTACTTGACAGGGGGCGGGGATGAGCAGTTCTTC.

V gene TRBV2 combines with J gene TRBJ2-1, with 12 positions matching TRBD2. Germline V lookup: CDR1 SNHLY, CDR2 FYNNEI. V lost 3 bases and J lost 6; bases outside the gene matches: 3. The CDR3 has 15 amino acids. CDR3 loop: CASSEVGLAGNEQFF. The DNA of the CDR3 is TGTGCCAGCAGTGAGGTGGGACTAGCGGGCAATGAGCAGTTCTTC.